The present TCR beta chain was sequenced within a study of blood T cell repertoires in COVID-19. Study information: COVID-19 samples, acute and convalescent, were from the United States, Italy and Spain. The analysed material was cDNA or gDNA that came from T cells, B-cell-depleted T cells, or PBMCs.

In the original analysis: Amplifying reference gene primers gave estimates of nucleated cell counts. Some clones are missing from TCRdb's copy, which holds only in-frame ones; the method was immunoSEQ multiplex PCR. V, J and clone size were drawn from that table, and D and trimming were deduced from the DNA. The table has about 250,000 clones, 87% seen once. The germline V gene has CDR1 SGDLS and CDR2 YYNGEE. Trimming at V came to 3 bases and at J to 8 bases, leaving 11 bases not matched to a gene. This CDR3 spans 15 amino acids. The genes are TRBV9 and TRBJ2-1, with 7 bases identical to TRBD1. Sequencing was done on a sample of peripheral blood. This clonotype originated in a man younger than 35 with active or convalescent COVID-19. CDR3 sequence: CASSDKTGLEDEQFF. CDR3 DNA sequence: TGTGCCAGCAGCGATAAGACAGGGCTGGAGGATGAGCAGTTCTTC.